Listed here are 11 T cell receptor beta chains from one sample, sequenced in a study of T cell responses to AZD1222 COVID-19 vaccine (dated by TCRdb to the early 2020s). The time point label, as the study defines it: about 28 days (+/-7) after the second vaccine dose. Per the publication, the treatment or condition label means: meningococcal conjugate vaccine given as trial control. Libraries were made using the immunoSEQ multiplex PCR assay. In TCRdb, the immuneACCESS table is reduced to in-frame sequences with V and J assigned. These tables do not hold every clone; where another copy was compared, an unresolved V gene accounts for under half, and the others remain unexplained. The sample records 150,000 to 200,000 clones, 90% of which are singletons. The ten top clones hold roughly 4.3% of the sample. Source: peripheral blood, taken 28 days after the second dose of the MenACWY control vaccine. The receptors derive from an adult who received the MenACWY meningococcal vaccine as a control.

The V call is TRBV18, the J call TRBJ1-5; D is undetermined. Per the germline V gene, CDR1 is KGHSH and CDR2 is LQKENI. This CDR3 spans 14 amino acids. Trimming took off 3 bases at V and 5 bases at J, with 11 bases between the two ends. The CDR3 bases are TGTGCCAGCTCACCGGAGCCTTCCCATCAGCCCCAGCATTTT. Translated: CASSPEPSHQPQHF.

This clone was observed a single time. The chain couples TRBV11-2 to TRBJ1-5; 7 bases line up with TRBD1. In germline, CDR1 is SGHAT, CDR2 FQNNGV. The length of the CDR3 is 17 residues. J gave up 4 bases and V 1 base, and 10 bases lay outside the gene matches. The CDR3 coding sequence is TGTGCCAGCAGCTTAGCCCCTTTCGGGACAGAGAATCAGCCCCAGCATTTT. This codes for CASSLAPFGTENQPQHF.

This clone has only one observation. This rearrangement joins TRBV5-8 to TRBJ1-2; no firm D call. Germline CDR1 is SGHTS and CDR2 is YDEGEE. The CDR3 runs 15 residues. The ends were cut back, 4 bases at V and 4 bases at J, with 17 bases in the middle. CDR3 amino acids: CASSPVVFGIYGYTF. In DNA, the CDR3 is TGTGCCAGCAGCCCCGTCGTGTTCGGAATCTATGGCTACACCTTC.

As DNA, the CDR3 is TGTGCCACCAGGTGGGACGGAGGTCGGGATACGCAGTATTTT. Protein sequence: CATRWDGGRDTQYF. The gene calls are TRBV19 and TRBJ2-3; D is tentatively TRBD1 or TRBD2 (5 bases each). CDR1 is LNHDA and CDR2 is SQIVND in the germline V gene (reference sequence). The V gene lost 10 bases and the J gene lost 6 bases, with 20 bases spanning the gap. The CDR3 sequence is 14 residues long.

This rearrangement joins TRBV15 to TRBJ1-6, with TRBD1 as a possible D gene (6 bases). CDR1 is LNHNV, CDR2 YYDKDF, per germline (reference sequence). There are 14 residues in the CDR3. Trimming took off 0 bases at V and 9 bases at J, with 9 bases between the two ends. The CDR3 nucleotides read TGTGCCACCAGCAGAGATAAAGGGGGTTCACCCCTCCACTTT. It translates to CATSRDKGGSPLHF.

J is TRBJ2-1 and V is TRBV24-1, with D possibly being TRBD2 (5 bases). CDR1 and CDR2 from the germline V gene are KGHDR and SFDVKD. The CDR3 length is 15 residues. Deletions cut 1 base from V and 3 bases from J, with 9 bases between. CDR3 nucleotides: TGTGCCACCAGTGATTTATCGGGGAACTACAATGAGCAGTTCTTC. Encoded protein: CATSDLSGNYNEQFF.

The chain employs TRBV28 and TRBJ2-7; D is unresolved. Deletions cut 6 bases from V and 0 bases from J, with 6 bases between. Germline CDR1 MDHEN, CDR2 SYDVKM. This CDR3 is 12 amino acids long. The CDR3 DNA sequence: TGTGCCAGCAGCCAACTCTCCTACGAGCAGTACTTC. It codes for CASSQLSYEQYF.

In DNA, the CDR3 is TGCGCCAGCAGCTTGGGAGGGGGATCGATGGTTGAAAAACTGTTTTTT. Its protein is CASSLGGGSMVEKLFF. This sequence joins TRBV5-1 and TRBJ1-4, with a tentative D call TRBD1 (6 bases). Trimming left V 0 bases short and J 7 bases short, with 16 bases between. The CDR3 runs 16 residues. Germline V lookup: CDR1 SGHRS, CDR2 YFSETQ.

The chain links TRBV2 to TRBJ2-7; tentative D call: TRBD2 (5 bases). V lost 6 bases and J 1 base, leaving 13 bases between the germline ends. Germline CDR1 SNHLY, CDR2 FYNNEI. CDR3 length: 14 amino acids. The CDR3 protein is CASRRLERSYEQYF. For the CDR3, the DNA is TGTGCCAGCAGAAGGCTGGAGCGGTCCTACGAGCAGTACTTC.

This clone has a handful of counts. The CDR3 bases are TGTGCCAGCAGTTACGCCCCCCCTAGCGGGAGGGACAATGAGCAGTTCTTC. This codes for CASSYAPPSGRDNEQFF. The chain carries TRBV6-2 or TRBV6-3 and TRBJ2-1; 12 bases agree with TRBD2. This CDR3 has 17 amino acids. The trim removed 2 bases at V and 5 bases at J, leaving 7 bases unmatched. Germline CDR1 reads MNHEY; CDR2 reads SVGEGT.

J is TRBJ1-1 and V is TRBV28; TRBD1 matches at 9 bases. The CDR3 length is 13 residues. V lost 5 bases to trimming and J lost 7 bases; unmatched junction nucleotides: 5. CDR1 MDHEN and CDR2 SYDVKM come from the germline V gene. The CDR3 sequence is CASSVGQGLEAFF. The DNA for the CDR3 is TGTGCCAGCAGTGTCGGACAGGGGCTTGAAGCTTTCTTT. The full variable domain, with the rest looked up from reference TRBV28 and TRBJ1-1, is DVKVTQSSRYLVKRTGEKVFLECVQDMDHENMFWYRQDPGLGLRLIYFSYDVKMKEKGDIPEGYSVSREKKERFSLILESASTNQTSMYLCASSVGQGLEAFFGQGTRLTVV.